The 19 T cell receptor beta chains presented below share a single source sample, sequenced in a study of blood T cell repertoires in COVID-19. The assay was immunoSEQ multiplex PCR, and TCRdb's table has in-frame clones only and misses some. The sample has roughly 40,000 clones, approximately 81% seen once; the top ten hold about 31%. The sequencing sample was made of peripheral blood. The receptors originated from a man older than 75 with active or convalescent COVID-19.

Relative to its sample, this clone is medium-sized. This rearrangement joins TRBV7-9 to TRBJ2-7; 8 bases fit TRBD2. In germline, CDR1 is SEHNR, CDR2 FQNEAQ (reference sequence). V was clipped by 5 bases and J by 0 bases; unmatched bases: 12. The CDR3 sequence is 17 residues long. The CDR3 loop reads CASSPRRLAGSSYEQYF. CDR3 in DNA: TGTGCCAGCAGCCCCCGGCGGCTAGCGGGTAGCTCCTACGAGCAGTACTTC.

About this clone: A read error may account for a junction end that differs from germline. This chain joins TRBV7-2 and TRBJ2-3, with a possible D match to TRBD2 (7 bases). The germline gives CDR1 SGHTA, CDR2 FQGNSA. The CDR3 has 16 amino acids. The CDR3 spells CASSSLGGGGGRYTHF. The CDR3 DNA sequence: TGTGCCAGCAGCTCCCTTGGCGGGGGCGGGGGACGTTACACCCATTTT. The complete variable domain, with remaining parts taken from reference TRBV7-2 and TRBJ2-3, reads GAGVSQSPSNKVTEKGKDVELRCDPISGHTALYWYRQSLGQGLEFLIYFQGNSAPDKSGLPSDRFSAERTGGSVSTLTIQRTQQEDSAVYLCASSSLGGGGGRYTHFGPGTRLTVL.

The chain links TRBV7-8 to TRBJ2-1, with 8 bases aligning to TRBD2. CDR1 is SGHVS and CDR2 is FQNEAQ in the germline V gene. The J segment lost 8 bases and the V segment lost 5 bases, leaving 14 bases of the junction unmatched. This CDR3 contains 16 residues. CDR3 in amino acids: CASSAAVSSGVDEQFF. CDR3 bases: TGTGCCAGCAGCGCCGCGGTTAGTAGCGGGGTCGATGAGCAGTTCTTC. The complete variable domain, with remaining parts taken from reference TRBV7-8 and TRBJ2-1, reads GAGVSQSPRYKVAKRGQDVALRCDPISGHVSLFWYQQALGQGPEFLTYFQNEAQLDKSGLPSDRFFAERPEGSVSTLKIQRTQQEDSAVYLCASSAAVSSGVDEQFFGPGTRLTVL.

This clone was seen a single time. This rearrangement joins TRBV11-3 to TRBJ2-7; possibly TRBD1 for D (5 bases). Germline lookup yields CDR1 SGHNT and CDR2 YENEEA. The CDR3 is made up of 13 amino acids. V lost 2 bases and J 5 bases, leaving 10 bases between the germline ends. The CDR3 loop is CASSLIIRDEQYF. As DNA, the CDR3 is TGTGCCAGCAGCTTAATTATCAGGGACGAGCAGTACTTC.

The J gene is TRBJ1-5, the V gene TRBV6-2 or TRBV6-3, with 7 bases fitting TRBD1. The germline gives CDR1 MNHEY, CDR2 SVGEGT. The CDR3 loop spans 15 amino acids. The V segment lost 4 bases and the J segment 7 bases; nucleotides outside the gene matches: 10. This CDR3 is CASSSQQGFGQPQHF. The DNA for the CDR3 is TGTGCCAGCAGTTCCCAACAGGGGTTCGGGCAGCCCCAGCATTTT.

This chain joins TRBV3-1 (or the pseudogene TRBV3-2) and TRBJ1-6; a weak D match, TRBD1 (6 bases). The length of the CDR3 is 14 residues. CDR1 and CDR2 (germline): LGHDT, YNNKEL (reference sequence). Trimming cost V 3 bases and J 5 bases, with 8 bases left between them. The CDR3 DNA follows: TGTGCCAGCAGCCAGGACAGCAATAATTCACCCCTCCACTTT. Translated, it gives CASSQDSNNSPLHF.

The chain joins TRBV6-6 to TRBJ1-2, with D tentatively TRBD1 (6 bases). Germline V gene data show CDR1 as MNHNY and CDR2 as SVGAGI (reference sequence). Trimming shortened V by 2 bases and J by 2 bases, and 9 bases separated the two germline ends. The CDR3 is 14 residues long. The CDR3 protein is CASSYNGQNYGYTF. CDR3 DNA sequence: TGTGCCAGCAGTTACAACGGACAGAACTATGGCTACACCTTC.

The rearrangement uses TRBV7-7 and TRBJ2-5, with TRBD1 matching 7 bases. The germline V gene encodes CDR1 SSHAT and CDR2 FNYEAQ (reference sequence). J was trimmed by 2 bases and V by 5 bases; bases with no gene match: 2. The CDR3 has 13 amino acids. In DNA form, the CDR3 reads TGTGCCAGCAGCGGGGGACAGCAAGAGACCCAGTACTTC. Translated, it gives CASSGGQQETQYF.

This chain uses TRBV30 with TRBJ1-5; 10 nucleotides agree with TRBD1. Trimming cost V 4 bases and J 5 bases; bases outside gene matches: 8. The CDR3 extends over 15 amino acids. CDR1 GTSNPN and CDR2 SVGIG come from the germline V gene (reference sequence). The CDR3 nucleotides read TGTGCCTGGACTGGACCCGGACAGGGGGATCAGCCCCAGCATTTT. This gives the protein CAWTGPGQGDQPQHF.

J is TRBJ1-1 and V is TRBV4-3; 7 bases agree with TRBD1. CDR1 LGHNA and CDR2 YSLEER come from the germline V gene. The V gene end was trimmed by 0 bases and the J gene end by 5 bases; junction bases not matched to a gene: 3. This CDR3 comprises 14 residues. The CDR3 DNA follows: TGCGCCAGCAGCCAAGACAGGGGGGCGACTGAAGCTTTCTTT. Amino acids: CASSQDRGATEAFF.

This clone was seen only once. The gene calls are TRBV9 and TRBJ2-3; D is possibly TRBD2 (5 bases). The V and J ends lost 3 bases and 5 bases respectively, with 13 bases between them. Germline CDR1 is SGDLS and CDR2 is YYNGEE. The CDR3 totals 14 residues. The CDR3: CASSGGIGGDTQYF. In DNA, the CDR3 is TGTGCCAGCAGCGGAGGGATTGGCGGAGATACGCAGTATTTT.

The chain combines TRBV19 with TRBJ1-5; 7 bases align to TRBD1. Germline lookup yields CDR1 LNHDA and CDR2 SQIVND (reference sequence). The V segment lost 5 bases and the J segment 2 bases; nucleotides outside the gene matches: 6. The CDR3 contains 15 residues. CDR3 sequence: CASSPGTAGNQPQHF. The DNA for the CDR3 is TGTGCCAGTAGTCCGGGGACAGCGGGCAATCAGCCCCAGCATTTT. The full variable domain, rest sourced from reference TRBV19 and TRBJ1-5, is DGGITQSPKYLFRKEGQNVTLSCEQNLNHDAMYWYRQDPGQGLRLIYYSQIVNDFQKGDIAEGYSVSREKKESFPLTVTSAQKNPTAFYLCASSPGTAGNQPQHFGDGTRLSIL.

The gene calls are TRBV4-3 and TRBJ2-7; 9 nucleotides align to TRBD1. The CDR3 runs to 19 residues. The V and J ends lost 0 bases and 0 bases, in that order; junction bases with no gene match: 12. Germline V gene lookup returns CDR1 LGHNA and CDR2 YSLEER. CDR3 sequence (DNA): TGCGCCAGCAGCCAAGAGCCCCTGGGTGGGGACAGGGTCTCCTACGAGCAGTACTTC. Translating it yields CASSQEPLGGDRVSYEQYF.

This chain uses TRBV27 with TRBJ1-2, with 7 bases that match TRBD1. V was pared by 6 bases and J by 1 base, with 8 bases of the junction left unmatched. The CDR3 spans 15 residues. The V gene's germline CDR1 is MNHEY and CDR2 SMNVEV (reference sequence). The chain's CDR3 is CASSPRGTDNYGYTF. In DNA, the CDR3 is TGTGCCAGCAGCCCCCGTGGGACAGATAACTATGGCTACACCTTC.

J is TRBJ1-1 and V is TRBV28; TRBD1 agrees at 9 bases. V shed 6 bases, J shed 11 bases, and the junction held 10 bases outside the gene matches. The CDR3 contains 13 residues. Germline CDR1 MDHEN, CDR2 SYDVKM. CDR3 amino acids: CASSGWNRGQAFF. CDR3 nucleotides: TGTGCCAGCAGCGGTTGGAACAGGGGGCAGGCTTTCTTT.

The rearrangement uses TRBV5-1 and TRBJ2-3, with TRBD2 identical over 14 bases. Trimming at V came to 4 bases and at J to 5 bases, leaving 6 bases not matched to a gene. This CDR3 comprises 16 residues. The germline V gene encodes CDR1 SGHRS and CDR2 YFSETQ. The CDR3 DNA sequence: TGCGCCAGCAGCACCGAGGGACTAGCGGGAGTAGATACGCAGTATTTT. Its translation is CASSTEGLAGVDTQYF.

This chain joins TRBV7-3 and TRBJ2-7, with 9 bases fitting TRBD2. This CDR3 has 17 amino acids. Trimming cost V 2 bases and J 5 bases; bases outside gene matches: 13. Germline CDR1 SGHTA, CDR2 FQGTGA. The CDR3 DNA sequence: TGTGCCAGCAGCTTAGGATCTACAGGCGGGGGGGCCCACGAGCAGTACTTC. It yields the protein CASSLGSTGGGAHEQYF.

The chain has TRBV4-1 and TRBJ2-6; tentatively, D is TRBD2 (5 bases). Germline V gives CDR1 MGHRA, CDR2 YSYEKL. V was trimmed by 0 bases and J by 0 bases, leaving 12 bases between them. This CDR3 is built from 18 residues. CDR3 DNA sequence: TGCGCCAGCAGCCAAGATCGGGGAGTTAGCTCTGGGGCCAACGTCCTGACTTTC. Translating it yields CASSQDRGVSSGANVLTF.

V usage is TRBV28 and J usage is TRBJ1-1; no firm D call. This CDR3 comprises 12 residues. Germline CDR1 and CDR2: MDHEN and SYDVKM. V was cut by 5 bases and J by 4 bases, with 8 bases left in between. CDR3 loop: CASSLSGTEAFF. The CDR3 DNA follows: TGTGCCAGCAGTCTTTCAGGCACTGAAGCTTTCTTT. The whole variable domain, filled in from reference TRBV28 and TRBJ1-1, reads DVKVTQSSRYLVKRTGEKVFLECVQDMDHENMFWYRQDPGLGLRLIYFSYDVKMKEKGDIPEGYSVSREKKERFSLILESASTNQTSMYLCASSLSGTEAFFGQGTRLTVV.